The sequence of this T cell receptor beta chain was determined in a study of response to subunit inactivated influenza vaccine. General study points: Each seasonal flu vaccination may recruit only limited new T cells, authors suggested.

This clonotype was detected only a few times. Its specificity is not known. V was clipped by 1 base and J by 2 bases; unmatched bases: 2. The CDR3 runs to 15 residues. The germline CDR1 and CDR2 sequences are SGHVS and FQNEAQ. TCRdb reanalysed the RT-PCR reads using MiXCR and keeps one entry per CDR3 protein. Among about 780,000 distinct CDR3 sequences listed, approximately 17% were seen once. The input for sequencing was PBMCs from blood, taken 5 days after vaccination. This sequence was found in a man over 45 who received an inactivated influenza vaccine. The V gene is TRBV7-8, the J gene TRBJ1-3, with 7 nucleotides matching TRBD1. This chain's CDR3 is CASSLVTGTGNTIYF. CDR3 sequence (DNA): TGTGCCAGCAGCTTAGTGACAGGGACTGGAAACACCATATATTTT. Looking up the rest from reference TRBV7-8 and TRBJ1-3 gives the full variable domain: GAGVSQSPRYKVAKRGQDVALRCDPISGHVSLFWYQQALGQGPEFLTYFQNEAQLDKSGLPSDRFFAERPEGSVSTLKIQRTQQEDSAVYLCASSLVTGTGNTIYFGEGSWLTVV.